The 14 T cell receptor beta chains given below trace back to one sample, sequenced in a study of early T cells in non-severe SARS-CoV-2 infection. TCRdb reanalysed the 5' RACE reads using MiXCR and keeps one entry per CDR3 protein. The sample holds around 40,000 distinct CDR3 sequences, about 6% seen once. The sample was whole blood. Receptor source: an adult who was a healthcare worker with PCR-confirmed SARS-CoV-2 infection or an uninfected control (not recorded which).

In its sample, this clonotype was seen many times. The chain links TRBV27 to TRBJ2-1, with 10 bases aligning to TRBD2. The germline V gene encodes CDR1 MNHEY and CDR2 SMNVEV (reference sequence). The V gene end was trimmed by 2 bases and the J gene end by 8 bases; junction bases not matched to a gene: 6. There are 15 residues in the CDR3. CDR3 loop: CASSLGLAARDEQFF. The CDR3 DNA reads TGTGCCAGCAGTTTAGGACTAGCGGCTCGGGATGAGCAGTTCTTC.

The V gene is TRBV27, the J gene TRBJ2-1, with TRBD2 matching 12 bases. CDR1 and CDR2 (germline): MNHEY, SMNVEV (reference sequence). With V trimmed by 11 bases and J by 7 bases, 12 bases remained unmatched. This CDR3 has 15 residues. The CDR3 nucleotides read TGTGCCGCCACCCGACTAGCGGGAGAGGGAAATGAGCAGTTCTTC. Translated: CAATRLAGEGNEQFF.

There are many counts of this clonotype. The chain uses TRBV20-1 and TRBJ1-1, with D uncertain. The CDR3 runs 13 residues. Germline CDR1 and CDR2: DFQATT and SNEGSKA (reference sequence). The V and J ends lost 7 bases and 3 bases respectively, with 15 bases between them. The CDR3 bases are TGCAGTGAATCTAGAGGCTTCGACACTGAAGCTTTCTTT. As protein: CSESRGFDTEAFF.

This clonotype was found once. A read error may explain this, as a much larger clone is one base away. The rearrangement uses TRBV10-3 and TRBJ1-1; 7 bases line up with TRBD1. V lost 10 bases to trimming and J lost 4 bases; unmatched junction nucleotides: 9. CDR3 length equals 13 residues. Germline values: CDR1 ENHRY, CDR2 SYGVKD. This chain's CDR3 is CATETGVSTEAFF. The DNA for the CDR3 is TGTGCCACGGAAACAGGGGTGAGCACTGAAGCTTTCTTT.

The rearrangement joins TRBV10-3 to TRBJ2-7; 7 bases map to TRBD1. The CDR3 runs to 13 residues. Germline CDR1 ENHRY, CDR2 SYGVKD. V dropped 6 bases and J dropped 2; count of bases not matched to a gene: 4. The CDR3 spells CAISSQGTYEQYF. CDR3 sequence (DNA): TGTGCCATCAGCTCACAGGGGACCTACGAGCAGTACTTC.

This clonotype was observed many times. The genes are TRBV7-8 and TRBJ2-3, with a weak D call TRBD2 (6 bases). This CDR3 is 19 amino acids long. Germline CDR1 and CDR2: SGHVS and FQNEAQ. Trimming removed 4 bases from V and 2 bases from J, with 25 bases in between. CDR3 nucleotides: TGTGCCAGCAGCTCCCCCATTAGCGGAGAGGCGATGATCACAGATACGCAGTATTTT. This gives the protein CASSSPISGEAMITDTQYF.

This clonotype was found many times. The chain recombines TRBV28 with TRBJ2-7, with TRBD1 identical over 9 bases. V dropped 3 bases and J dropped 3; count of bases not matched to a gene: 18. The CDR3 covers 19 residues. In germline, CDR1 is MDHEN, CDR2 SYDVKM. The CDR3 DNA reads TGTGCCAGCAGTTTCGGCGGACAGGGGAGATTGGCATCTCTCTACGAGCAGTACTTC. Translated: CASSFGGQGRLASLYEQYF.

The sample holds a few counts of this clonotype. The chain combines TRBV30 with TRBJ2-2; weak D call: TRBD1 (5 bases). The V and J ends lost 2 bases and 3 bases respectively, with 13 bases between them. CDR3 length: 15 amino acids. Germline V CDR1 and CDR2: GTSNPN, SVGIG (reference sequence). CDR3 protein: CAWSNQGADTGELFF. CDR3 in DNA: TGTGCCTGGAGTAATCAAGGGGCCGACACCGGGGAGCTGTTTTTT.

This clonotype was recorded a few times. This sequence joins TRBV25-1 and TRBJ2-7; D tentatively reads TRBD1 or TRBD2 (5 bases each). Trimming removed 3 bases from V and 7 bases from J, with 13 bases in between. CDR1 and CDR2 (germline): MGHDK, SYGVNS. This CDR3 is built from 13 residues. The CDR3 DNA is TGTGCCAGCAGTGACAGGTCCTGGGGGGAGCAGTACTTC. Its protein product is CASSDRSWGEQYF.

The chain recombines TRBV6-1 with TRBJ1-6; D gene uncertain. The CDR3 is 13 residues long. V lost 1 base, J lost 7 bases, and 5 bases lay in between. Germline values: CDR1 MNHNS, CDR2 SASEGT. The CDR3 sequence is CASSEVPNSPLHF. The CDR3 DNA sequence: TGTGCCAGCAGTGAAGTCCCCAATTCACCCCTCCACTTT.

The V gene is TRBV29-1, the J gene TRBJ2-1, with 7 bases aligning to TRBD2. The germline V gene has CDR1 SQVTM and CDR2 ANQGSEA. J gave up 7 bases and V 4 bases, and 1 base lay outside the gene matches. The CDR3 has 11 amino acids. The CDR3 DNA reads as TGCAGCGTTGGGGGACTAAATGAGCAGTTCTTC. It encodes CSVGGLNEQFF.

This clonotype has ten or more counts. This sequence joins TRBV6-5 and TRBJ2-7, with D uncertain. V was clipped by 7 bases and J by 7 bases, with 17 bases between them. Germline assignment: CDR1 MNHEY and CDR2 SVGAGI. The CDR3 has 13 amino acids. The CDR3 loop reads CASISAHGLEQYF. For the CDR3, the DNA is TGTGCCAGCATTTCGGCACATGGTCTAGAGCAGTACTTC.

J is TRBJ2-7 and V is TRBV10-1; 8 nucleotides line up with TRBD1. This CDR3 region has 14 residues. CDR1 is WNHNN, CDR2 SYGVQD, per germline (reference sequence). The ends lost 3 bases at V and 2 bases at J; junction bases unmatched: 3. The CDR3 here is CASSEIRGPYEQYF. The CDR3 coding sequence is TGCGCCAGCAGTGAAATCAGGGGGCCCTACGAGCAGTACTTC.

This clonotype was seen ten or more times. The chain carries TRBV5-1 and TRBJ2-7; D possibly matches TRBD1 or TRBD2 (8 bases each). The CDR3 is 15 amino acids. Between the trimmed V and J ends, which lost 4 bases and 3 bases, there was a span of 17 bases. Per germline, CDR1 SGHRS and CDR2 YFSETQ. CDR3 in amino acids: CASSPGGTGHYEQYF. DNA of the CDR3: TGCGCCAGCAGCCCGGGGGGGACAGGCCACTACGAGCAGTACTTC.